Given below is one TCR beta chain in context. The data derive from a study of blood T cell repertoires in COVID-19. The overall study: The samples span acute and convalescent COVID-19 from the United States, Italy and Spain. PBMCs, B-cell-depleted T cells, or T cells provided the cDNA or gDNA that made up the material.

Per the original data handling: The authors estimated nucleated cell counts from reference gene primer amplification. Here immunoSEQ multiplex PCR was the method, and the copy in TCRdb shows in-frame clones only, minus some. Clone size and V and J calls were adopted from that table, with D and trimming inferred from the DNA. The data hold 30,000 to 40,000 clones, with 75% to 90% observed a single time. The sequencing sample was made of peripheral blood. The receptor was isolated from a man in his 60s with active COVID-19.

This chain's CDR3 is CASSPNSISYEQYF. As DNA, the CDR3 is TGTGCCAGCTCACCGAACTCGATCTCCTACGAGCAGTACTTC. This sequence joins TRBV18 and TRBJ2-7; no clear D. Trimming took 3 bases from V and 0 from J, leaving 9 bases between them. The CDR3 has 14 residues. Germline CDR1 and CDR2: KGHSH and LQKENI. Filled out from reference TRBV18 and TRBJ2-7, the complete variable domain reads NAGVMQNPRHLVRRRGQEARLRCSPMKGHSHVYWYRQLPEEGLKFMVYLQKENIIDESGMPKERFSAEFPKEGPSILRIQQVVRGDSAAYFCASSPNSISYEQYFGPGTRLTVT.